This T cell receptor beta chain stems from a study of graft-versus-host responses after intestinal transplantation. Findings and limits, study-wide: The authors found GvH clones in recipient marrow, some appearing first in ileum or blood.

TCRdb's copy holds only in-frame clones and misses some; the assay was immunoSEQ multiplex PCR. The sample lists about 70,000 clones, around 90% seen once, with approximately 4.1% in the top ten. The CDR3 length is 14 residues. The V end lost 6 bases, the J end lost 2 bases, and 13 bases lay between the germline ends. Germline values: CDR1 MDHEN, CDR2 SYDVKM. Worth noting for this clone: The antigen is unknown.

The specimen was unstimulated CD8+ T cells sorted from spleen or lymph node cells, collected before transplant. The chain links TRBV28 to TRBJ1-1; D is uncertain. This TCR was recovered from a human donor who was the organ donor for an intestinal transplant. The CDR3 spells CASRIIAANTEAFF. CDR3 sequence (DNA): TGTGCCAGCAGAATCATAGCGGCAAACACTGAAGCTTTCTTT.